This T cell receptor beta chain originates from a study of T cell clonality in common variable immunodeficiency (dated by TCRdb to about 2015). Based on the germline V gene, the CDR1 and CDR2 sequences are KGHSH and LQKENI. Trimming at the junction amounts to 3 bases on V and 4 bases on J, and the germline ends lie 7 bases apart. The CDR3 runs 13 amino acids, cysteine and phenylalanine included. Shown are 30 bases from within the CDR3, in frame from base 1. This clone has a handful of counts. Its specific antigen is unknown. The CDR3 end lies 3 residues beyond the end of the read and is filled in from the germline J gene. CVID samples and control samples contributed equivalent amounts of genomic DNA as sequencing input. For every sample, a 60 bp segment covering the rearranged TCRbeta CDR3 region was amplified and then sequenced. The immunoSEQ assay, a bias-corrected multiplex PCR combined with high-throughput sequencing, was used to amplify TCRbeta. In the paper's pipeline: Each unique nucleotide sequence was treated as a clone and annotated with V, D and J genes, copy number and frequency. Sequences were labeled productive if in frame, and non-productive if out of frame or containing stop codons. Clonality was calculated from Shannon's entropy as previously described. The predicted amino acid sequences of productive clones were used to derive mean CDR3 Kyte-Doolittle hydropathy. Scaled V gene usage was hierarchically clustered using Manhattan distance and complete linkage with the R hclust function. To assess clone sharing by CDR3 amino acid sequence, 12 repertoires per group were resampled over 100 rounds. Repertoires were searched for approximately 70 published EBV-specific and a few hundred published CMV-specific TCRbeta sequences. Analysis left out two CVID samples that produced under 10,000 sequences, so about 41 CVID repertoires remained. TCRdb took this table from immuneACCESS and kept in-frame rearrangements with V and J called. Such tables lack part of the clones; where checked against another copy, unresolved V genes explain under half of the gap, and the rest is unexplained. V and J calls and clone size are those listed in that table; D and trimming were worked out from the DNA. The table puts tens of thousands of clones in this sample, none counted just once. Together, the top ten hold 2.5% to 3% of the sample.

The paper as a whole reports these results and caveats: CVID subjects shared fewer TCRbeta clones with each other than healthy controls did (p < 0.0001). Differences among patients in the CVID cohort limited the correlations between repertoire features and clinical complications. Increased TCRbeta clonality was found in CVID subjects compared with healthy controls (t-test p = 0.018), with the increase being most characteristic of about a third of subjects. Even though DNA input was equal, the average per sample came to about 81,820 unique sequences for controls compared with about 31,547 for CVID samples. According to the authors, finding the cause of the higher clonality in CVID would require sequencing the repertoires of T cell subpopulations. CVID TCRbeta sequences were reported to have fewer deletions and N-nucleotide insertions and to lack highly modified clones with 13 or more V deletions.

Both CVID patients and healthy controls were predominantly of Caucasian heritage. Heparinized peripheral whole blood samples of about 5 to 8.5 ml were obtained from each donor. Genomic DNA from adults with common variable immune deficiency (CVID) and from healthy adult controls was the source for sequencing TCRbeta CDR3 repertoires. The control group comprised some 22 healthy adult volunteers, approximately twelve female and approximately ten male, aged about 23 to 75 years with a mean age of roughly 32. To isolate peripheral blood mononuclear cells, diluted blood was subjected to density centrifugation over Hypaque 1077 or Ficoll-Paque. Unsorted mononuclear cells served as the source of genomic DNA, which was extracted either by Qiagen column purification or by a centrifugation-based method.

This TCR came from a person aged 18 to 69 in good health. This sequence uses TRBV18 and TRBJ1-3, with TRBD1 tentatively as D gene (5 bases match). Sequencing was carried out using peripheral blood mononuclear cells. Incomplete CDR3 DNA: TGTGCCAGCTCACCGACAGAGGGAAACACC. The encoded protein is CASSPTEGNT. The full CDR3 reads CASSPTEGNTIYF. Full variable domain (CDR3 extended with the reference TRBV18 and TRBJ1-3 proteins): NAGVMQNPRHLVRRRGQEARLRCSPMKGHSHVYWYRQLPEEGLKFMVYLQKENIIDESGMPKERFSAEFPKEGPSILRIQQVVRGDSAAYFCASSPTEGNTIYFGEGSWLTVV.